Described below is a single T cell receptor (beta chain) sequence and its context. This clonotype was counted many times. Its antigen is unknown. Base qualities are not provided; no much larger clone lies one nucleotide away. The sample's treatment or condition label, in plain terms: allogeneic hematopoietic cell transplantation with graft depleted of TCRalphabeta T cells and CD19 B cells. The children who served as transplant recipients had been given grafts of TCRalphabeta/CD19-depleted allogeneic hematopoietic cells. The V and J ends are trimmed by 2 bases and 3 bases, leaving 14 bases between them. Its CDR3 holds 15 amino acids, cysteine through phenylalanine. CDR3 DNA is the only sequence kept; it has 45 bases, read in frame from the first base. This record belongs to a study of T-cell reconstitution after alpha-beta-depleted transplantation in children (dated by TCRdb to 2016 to 2017). About the study as a whole: Using TCR repertoire profiling, the study followed T-cell immune reconstitution in a quantitative way in children after TCRalphabeta/CD19-depleted allogeneic hematopoietic cell transplantation. Paper-wide results and their limitations: Apparently early alphabetaT-cell count recovery about two months after transplant reportedly relied on only several hundred rapidly expanded clones derived from non-depleted graft cells. The frequencies of hyperexpanded clones fell over the following months, and after one year, T-cell counts and TCRbeta diversity were mostly attributed to newly produced T cells. In some patients, the high TCRbeta diversity seen at day 60 was put down to recipient T cells and intrathymic progenitors that had survived conditioning.

Library preparation employed PCR. Instrument used: Illumina HiSeq 2500. TCR libraries were prepared with molecular barcoding, using unique molecular identifiers to normalize TCRbeta repertoire quantification. Starting from the raw public reads, TCRdb applied fastp trimming at Q25, assembled clones with MiXCR and retained in-frame beta chains. Duplicate CDR3 protein sequences are folded into a single record with the most common DNA and genes. This sample lists 210,000 or so distinct CDR3 sequences; approximately 11% were detected once. The ten largest clones add up to about 28% of the sample. Sequencing was performed on PBMCs, taken before TCRalphabeta/CD19-depleted stem cell transplant. Recombination linked TRBV12-3 or TRBV12-4 to TRBJ2-7, and possibly TRBD1, on 8 matching bases. The sequence was obtained from a child under two years old with acute myeloid leukemia, due to receive a stem cell transplant. The DNA reads as follows: TGTGCCAGCAGTTTATGGGGGGGGACAGGCTACGAGCAGTACTTC. Its amino acids are CASSLWGGTGYEQYF.